The present T cell receptor beta chain was sequenced within a study of PD-L1 blockade in urothelial cancer. General study points: For durable-benefit patients, tumor-associated blood clones expanded more at 3 weeks.

In its sample, this clone ranks as medium-sized (0.01 to 0.1%). Its antigen is still unknown. Here immunoSEQ multiplex PCR was the method, and the copy in TCRdb shows in-frame clones only, minus some. Among around 40,000 clones, approximately 86% were seen once, and the ten largest hold 24%. Time point of the sample: peripheral blood 6 weeks after treatment start. The clonotype originates from a man aged 55-75 years with urothelial cancer. The input for sequencing was PBMCs, taken around atezolizumab (anti-PD-L1) treatment.

The CDR3 DNA sequence: TGCGCCAGCAGCCAAGTACGACAGTCCTACGAGCAGTACTTC. It yields the protein CASSQVRQSYEQYF. The V and J genes are TRBV4-3 and TRBJ2-7; possibly TRBD1 for D (5 bases). Germline loops: CDR1 LGHNA, CDR2 YSLEER. CDR3 size: 14 residues. The V end lost 1 base, the J end lost 1 base, and 8 bases lay between the germline ends.